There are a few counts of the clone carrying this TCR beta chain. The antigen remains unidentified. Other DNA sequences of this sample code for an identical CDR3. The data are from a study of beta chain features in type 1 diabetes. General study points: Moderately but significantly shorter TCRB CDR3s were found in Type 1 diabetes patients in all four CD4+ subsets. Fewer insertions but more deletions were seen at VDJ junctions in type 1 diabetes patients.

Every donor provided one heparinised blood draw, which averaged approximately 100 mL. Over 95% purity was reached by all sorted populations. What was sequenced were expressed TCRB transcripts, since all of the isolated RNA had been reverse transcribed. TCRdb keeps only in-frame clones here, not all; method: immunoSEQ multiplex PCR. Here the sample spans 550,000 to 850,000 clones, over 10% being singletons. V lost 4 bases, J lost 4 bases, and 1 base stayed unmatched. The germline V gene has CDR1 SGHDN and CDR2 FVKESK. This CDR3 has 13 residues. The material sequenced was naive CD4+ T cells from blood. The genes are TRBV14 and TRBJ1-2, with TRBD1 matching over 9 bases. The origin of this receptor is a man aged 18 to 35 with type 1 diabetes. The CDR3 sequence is CASSRGQGYGYTF. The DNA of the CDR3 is TGTGCCAGCAGCCGGGGACAGGGCTATGGCTACACCTTC.